This TCR beta chain came from a study of blood T cell repertoires in COVID-19 (dated by TCRdb to the early 2020s). Some background on the complete study: The collaborator samples originated in the United States, Italy and Spain and spanned the acute and convalescent phases of COVID-19. Sample metadata almost always included a de-identified subject ID, COVID-19 status, age in years and sex. The prospective study material was composed of cDNA or gDNA derived from T cells, B-cell-depleted T cells, or PBMCs. Samples came from the ongoing ImmuneRACE study (first 160 participants) plus 1,254 subjects from 6 global collaborators. Deeply sampled blood TCRbeta repertoires from subjects exposed to, actively infected with, or recovered from COVID-19 were included in the dataset. The repertoires were released in a freely available public database intended as a resource for research on the immune response to SARS-CoV-2. Where HLA class I and class II types were available, the types were taken from metadata supplied by the sample provider, not from assay-based typing.

What the research found in general, with its limitations: How much clinical and demographic metadata was included differed by source and by participant, and the metadata was provided uncurated.

The immunoSEQ Assay, a bias-controlled multiplex PCR, was used to amplify TCRbeta CDR3 regions from genomic DNA. The authors' pipeline ran thus. The number of nucleated cells in each sample was estimated from the amplification of reference gene primers within the assay. To quantify the absolute abundance of each unique TCRbeta CDR3 rearrangement, sequence reads were collapsed and filtered. Productive Simpson clonality was computed per sample as the square root of Simpson's diversity index over productive rearrangements. As stored in TCRdb, this immuneACCESS dataset retains in-frame rearrangements with V and J assigned. A fraction of the clones does not appear; measured against another copy, unresolved V genes explain less than half of the discrepancy, and the remainder lacks a known reason. That table supplies the V and J calls and clone size; D and trimming were determined from the DNA. This sample gives about 130,000 clones in total; approximately 89% of them show up just once. The top ten clones comprise 4.3% of the sample.

The collaborating institutions used their own protocols to collect whole blood in K2EDTA tubes. For TCRbeta analysis, collaborator samples were shipped as frozen whole blood, as isolated PBMCs, or as DNA extracted from either sample type. With regard to this clone: Its antigen is still unknown. No base quality information exists; no much larger clone differs at one position.

Trimming takes 1 base off V and 6 bases off J; junction bases not matched to a gene: 5. The CDR3 starts with the cysteine, ends with the phenylalanine, and has 15 residues. This entry keeps only the CDR3 DNA: 45 bases, framed from base 1. CDR1 SNHLY and CDR2 FYNNEI were looked up in the germline V gene. The TCR was taken from a human donor in a cohort sampled during active COVID-19. The rearranged segments are TRBV2 and TRBJ1-4, with 7 bases in between that match TRBD1. The sequenced sample was peripheral blood. The CDR3 protein sequence reads: CASSEVGRGDEKLFF. The bases are TGTGCCAGCAGTGAAGTCGGCAGGGGGGATGAAAAACTGTTTTTT.